This T cell receptor beta chain was profiled in a study of T cell changes during pregnancy in multiple sclerosis. Assay: immunoSEQ multiplex PCR; the TCRdb copy retains only in-frame clones and omits some. The table lists 93,000 or so clones, more than 85% of them singletons, with around 0.93% in the top ten. Trimming removed 3 bases from V and 5 bases from J; junction bases left unmatched: 10. The CDR3 totals 16 residues. This receptor was obtained from a female donor with multiple sclerosis, enrolled in a pregnancy study. The chain combines TRBV5-3 with TRBJ1-5; 8 bases align to TRBD1. TRBV5-3 carries the ORF label, with uncertain function. The sequenced sample was peripheral blood, obtained before pregnancy. CDR3 coding DNA: TGTGCCAGAAGCTCAAGCCAGGGGGCAAGTGATCAGCCCCAGCATTTT. It translates to CARSSSQGASDQPQHF.